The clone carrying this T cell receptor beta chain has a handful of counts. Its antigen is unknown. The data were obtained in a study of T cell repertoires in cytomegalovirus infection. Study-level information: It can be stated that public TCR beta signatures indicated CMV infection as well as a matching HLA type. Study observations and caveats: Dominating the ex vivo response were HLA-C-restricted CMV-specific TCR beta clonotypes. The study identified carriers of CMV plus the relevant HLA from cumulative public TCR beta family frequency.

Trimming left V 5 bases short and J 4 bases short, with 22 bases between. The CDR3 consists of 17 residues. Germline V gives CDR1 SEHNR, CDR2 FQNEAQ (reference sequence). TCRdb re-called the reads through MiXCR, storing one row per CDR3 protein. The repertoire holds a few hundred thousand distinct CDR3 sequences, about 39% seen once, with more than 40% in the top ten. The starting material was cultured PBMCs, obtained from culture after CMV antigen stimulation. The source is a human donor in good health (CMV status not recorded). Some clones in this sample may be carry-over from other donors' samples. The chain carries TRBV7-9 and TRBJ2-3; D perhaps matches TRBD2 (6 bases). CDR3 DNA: TGTGCCAGCAGCACCACCGGCGGGATAATAAGTCCAGATACGCAGTATTTT. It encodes CASSTTGGIISPDTQYF. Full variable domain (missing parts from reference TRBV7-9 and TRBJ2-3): DTGVSQNPRHKITKRGQNVTFRCDPISEHNRLYWYRQTLGQGPEFLTYFQNEAQLEKSRLLSDRFSAERPKGSFSTLEIQRTEQGDSAMYLCASSTTGGIISPDTQYFGPGTRLTVL.